The sequence of this T cell receptor beta chain was determined in a study of blood T cell repertoires in COVID-19. Study overall: Whether acute or convalescent, the COVID-19 samples came from the United States, Italy and Spain. From T cells, B-cell-depleted T cells, or PBMCs came the material, which was cDNA or gDNA.

Trimming removed 6 bases from V and 8 bases from J; junction bases left unmatched: 6. This CDR3 region has 13 residues. Looked up from germline, CDR1 is ENHRY and CDR2 is SYGVKD. The assay was immunoSEQ multiplex PCR, and TCRdb's table has in-frame clones only and misses some. The data hold 150,000 or so clones, with 75% to 90% observed a single time. Material: PBMCs or T cells enriched from blood (not recorded which). This sequence joins TRBV10-3 and TRBJ1-4, with 7 bases lining up with TRBD1. This TCR was recovered from a man over 45 who had recovered from COVID-19. Here the CDR3 reads CAISFDRDEKLFF. CDR3 sequence (DNA): TGTGCCATCAGCTTCGACAGGGACGAAAAACTGTTTTTT.